The text below deals with one T cell receptor beta chain. Its antigen remains unidentified. 5'-RACE, quantitative and with molecular barcodes, yielded the TCR beta libraries. TCRdb recomputed calls from the 5' RACE reads with MiXCR, one row per CDR3 protein. The repertoire includes about 150,000 distinct CDR3 sequences, approximately 32% of them detected once, and over 5.5% sits in the top ten. This entry comes from a study of CD8 T cells in ankylosing spondylitis. Whole-study findings and limits: CD8+ cells made up the disease-linked clones, which were relatively rare in peripheral blood. Typical of ankylosing spondylitis blood, it appeared, was a TCR beta motif of roughly eight highly homologous variants.

The sequencing sample was made of synovial fluid, either unsorted or a sorted T cell fraction (not recorded which). This TCR came from a male donor with ankylosing spondylitis.

For the CDR3, the DNA is TGTGCCAGCAGCGCGCCTTCCGGCTTCCAAGAGACCCAGTACTTC. Translated: CASSAPSGFQETQYF. This chain joins TRBV5-6 and TRBJ2-5; D remains ambiguous. CDR3 length: 15 amino acids. Germline V gives CDR1 SGHDT, CDR2 YYEEEE. V was trimmed by 4 bases and J by 1 base, leaving 14 bases between them.